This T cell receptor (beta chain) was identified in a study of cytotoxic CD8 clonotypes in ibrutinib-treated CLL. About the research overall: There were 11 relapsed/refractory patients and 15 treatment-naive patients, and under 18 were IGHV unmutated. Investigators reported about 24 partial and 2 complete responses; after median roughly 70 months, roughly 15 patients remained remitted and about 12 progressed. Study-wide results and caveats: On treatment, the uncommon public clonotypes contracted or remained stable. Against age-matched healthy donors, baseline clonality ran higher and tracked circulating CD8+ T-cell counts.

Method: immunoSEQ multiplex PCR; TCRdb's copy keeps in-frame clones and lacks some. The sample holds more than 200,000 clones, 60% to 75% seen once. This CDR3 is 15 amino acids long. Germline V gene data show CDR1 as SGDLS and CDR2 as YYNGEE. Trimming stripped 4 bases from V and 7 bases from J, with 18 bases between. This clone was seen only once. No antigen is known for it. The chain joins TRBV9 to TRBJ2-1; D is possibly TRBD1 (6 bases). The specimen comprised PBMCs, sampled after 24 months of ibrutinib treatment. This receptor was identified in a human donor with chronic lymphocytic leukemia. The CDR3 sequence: CASSPPRGLGNEQFF. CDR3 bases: TGTGCCAGCAGCCCGCCCAGGGGCCTAGGGAATGAGCAGTTCTTC.